This TCR beta chain was identified in a study of cytomegalovirus exposure and HLA in healthy donors. The PCR made use of 60 Vbeta and 13 Jbeta primers. Original processing methods: An analysis that came later counted 80 million or so unique TCR beta chains, roughly 11 million shared. Here immunoSEQ multiplex PCR was the method, and the copy in TCRdb shows in-frame clones only, minus some. Clone size and V and J calls were adopted from that table, with D and trimming inferred from the DNA. Of fewer than 200,000 clones detected, 80% appear once; the ten largest clones hold 9.7%. CDR1 is SQVTM and CDR2 is ANQGSEA in the germline V gene. The CDR3 extends over 12 amino acids. The V gene end was trimmed by 8 bases and the J gene end by 6 bases; junction bases not matched to a gene: 4.

Sequenced material: PBMCs. This clonotype was obtained from a man aged 18 to 30 in good health and CMV-seropositive. V usage is TRBV29-1 and J usage is TRBJ2-2; 9 nucleotides align to TRBD1. This chain's CDR3 is CSLGQGAGELFF. DNA for the CDR3: TGCAGCTTGGGACAGGGTGCCGGGGAGCTGTTTTTT.